This T cell receptor beta chain was sequenced for a study of blood T cell repertoires in COVID-19 (TCRdb year 2020). Looking at the study overall: The collaborator samples originated in the United States, Italy and Spain and spanned the acute and convalescent phases of COVID-19. The material from the prospective study consisted of cDNA or gDNA derived from T cells, B-cell-depleted T cells, or PBMCs. The dataset comprised deeply sampled blood TCRbeta repertoires from subjects exposed to, actively infected with, or recovered from COVID-19. A freely available public database, intended as a resource for researchers studying the immune response to SARS-CoV-2, is where the repertoires were released. Samples came from the ongoing ImmuneRACE study (first 160 participants) plus 1,254 subjects from 6 global collaborators. Sample metadata almost always included a de-identified subject ID, COVID-19 status, age in years and sex. HLA class I and class II types, where available, came from metadata supplied by the sample provider rather than from assay-based typing.

Overall study outcomes, separate from this receptor: The quantity of clinical and demographic metadata differed by source and by participant and was supplied without curation.

V ends up 2 bases short and J 7 bases short, with an unmatched junction base count of 7. From the cysteine through the phenylalanine, the CDR3 covers 15 amino acids. The sequence is cut down to CDR3 DNA, 45 bases in frame from base 1. The germline V gene encodes CDR1 KGHSH and CDR2 LQKENI. To note about this clone: What antigen it recognizes has not been identified. No qualities accompany the bases; no much larger clone lies one base away.

In the prospective study, participants were roughly 18 to 95 years old, resided in 24 geographic areas of the United States, and were enrolled through a virtual design. In the prospective study, participants were assigned to cohorts based on the clinical history participants reported in a screening survey and a study questionnaire. A participant counted as exposed if, within 2 weeks of entering the study, that participant had been in contact with someone who had a PCR-confirmed or clinician-diagnosed COVID-19 case. In the prospective study, mobile phlebotomists collected whole blood, serum and a nasopharyngeal or oropharyngeal swab from each participant. Prospective study participants could optionally give additional blood draws and questionnaires over a roughly 2-month period. Prospective study blood samples were shipped either frozen or at room temperature before DNA extraction. The immunoSEQ Assay, a bias-controlled multiplex PCR, was used to amplify TCRbeta CDR3 regions from genomic DNA. The study's own analysis went as follows. The number of nucleated cells in each sample was estimated from the amplification of reference gene primers within the assay. To quantify the absolute abundance of each unique TCRbeta CDR3 rearrangement, sequence reads were collapsed and filtered. Productive Simpson clonality was computed per sample as the square root of Simpson's diversity index over productive rearrangements. What TCRdb holds here is the immuneACCESS table cut down to in-frame rearrangements. Part of the clones is not present; checked against another copy, under half of the missing clones reflect an unresolved V gene, and the others are unexplained. The V and J calls and the clone size are those of that table, but D and trimming were determined from the DNA. Present in this sample are under 300,000 clones, approximately 84% of which were seen just once. The ten largest clonotypes hold less than 8.5% of the sample.

Here the chain combines TRBV18 and TRBJ2-2, with 7 bases matching TRBD1. The sample comprised PBMCs or T cells enriched from blood (not recorded which). The sequence was collected from a woman aged 50 to 65 who had been exposed to COVID-19. The CDR3 region has the sequence CASSPDRAVRGELFF. The bases read TGTGCCAGCTCACCAGACAGGGCGGTACGCGGGGAGCTGTTTTTT.